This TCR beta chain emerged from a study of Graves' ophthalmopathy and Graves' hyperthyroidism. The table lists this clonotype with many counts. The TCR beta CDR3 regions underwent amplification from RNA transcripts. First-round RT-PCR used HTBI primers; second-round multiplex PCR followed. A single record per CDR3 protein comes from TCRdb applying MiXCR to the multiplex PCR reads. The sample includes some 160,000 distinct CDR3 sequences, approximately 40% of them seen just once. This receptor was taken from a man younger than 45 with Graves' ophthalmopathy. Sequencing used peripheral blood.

The CDR3 here is CASSQDVMGYEQYF. In nucleotides, the CDR3 is TGCGCCAGCAGCCAAGATGTGATGGGTTACGAGCAGTACTTC. The genes are TRBV4-3 and TRBJ2-7; D is uncertain. The CDR3 covers 14 residues. Trimming cost V 0 bases and J 4 bases, with 10 bases left between them. Germline loops: CDR1 LGHNA, CDR2 YSLEER.